The sequence of this T cell receptor beta chain was determined in a study of CD8 T cells in ankylosing spondylitis. The CDR3 covers 13 residues. V shed 3 bases and J shed 2 bases, with 10 bases lying between them. Germline CDR1 reads DFQATT; CDR2 reads SNEGSKA (reference sequence). This clonotype was counted only a few times. Each CDR3 protein is one row after TCRdb ran MiXCR on the 5' RACE reads. The data contain some 250,000 distinct CDR3 sequences, approximately 24% of them singletons. Material: blood, either unsorted or a sorted T cell fraction (not recorded which). The V gene is TRBV20-1, the J gene TRBJ1-1; D is unresolved. This TCR derives from a male donor with ankylosing spondylitis or in good health (not recorded which). The chain's CDR3 is CSARATLNTEAFF. CDR3 nucleotide sequence: TGCAGTGCTAGGGCGACACTAAACACTGAAGCTTTCTTT.